A selection of T cell receptor beta chains follows, all from one sample in a study of neurological immune-mediated disorders. TCRdb passed the 5' RACE reads through MiXCR, listing each CDR3 protein once. The data contain 81,000 or so distinct CDR3 sequences, about 5% of them seen just once; the ten biggest clones take up roughly 2.4%. Sample: PBMCs. The receptor source for this set is a woman aged 25 to 45 with multiple sclerosis. Each CDR3 is given with its conserved first and last residue. The D gene is left open where the match is weak. Clone size is given for some rows only: seen once, a few or many times, or a class if the clone is expanded.

many TRBJ2-2 TRBV29-1 - CSAEGLPRDSSNTGELFF TGCAGCGCTGAGGGGTTACCGCGCGACAGCTCGAACACCGGGGAGCTGTTTTTT
many TRBJ2-1 TRBV5-6 TRBD1 CASSFTGVNEQFF TGTGCCAGCAGCTTTACAGGGGTAAATGAGCAGTTCTTC
many TRBJ2-1 TRBV15 - CVTSTGVRDEQFF TGTGTCACCAGTACCGGTGTCCGCGATGAGCAGTTCTTC
many TRBJ2-3 TRBV14 - CASSRDTPDTQYF TGTGCCAGCAGCCGGGACACTCCAGATACGCAGTATTTT
few TRBJ1-3 TRBV7-8 TRBD1 CASSWTGSGNTIYF TGTGCCAGCAGCTGGACAGGGTCTGGAAACACCATATATTTT
many TRBJ2-2 TRBV5-1 TRBD2 CASSLRLAGGPGELFF TGCGCCAGCAGCTTAAGACTAGCGGGAGGGCCCGGGGAGCTGTTTTTT
many TRBJ2-3 TRBV12-3/TRBV12-4 - CASSSLDGIASTDTQYF TGTGCCAGCAGTTCGCTTGACGGGATAGCTAGCACAGATACGCAGTATTTT
many TRBJ2-1 TRBV18 TRBD2 CASSPSGGADNEQFF TGTGCCAGCTCGCCTAGCGGGGGGGCCGACAATGAGCAGTTCTTC
- TRBJ2-2 TRBV5-1 - CASSLAVGATGYLFF TGCGCCAGCAGCTTGGCTGTGGGGGCTACCGGGTATCTGTTTTTT
- TRBJ2-1 TRBV20-1 - CSATSYNVQFF TGCAGTGCTACTAGCTACAATGTGCAGTTCTTC
many TRBJ2-2 TRBV5-1 - CASSLGNTGELFF TGCGCCAGCAGCTTGGGGAACACCGGGGAGCTGTTTTTT
many TRBJ2-2 TRBV12-3/TRBV12-4 - CASSLFPPGATGELFF TGTGCCAGCAGTTTGTTTCCCCCTGGGGCAACCGGGGAGCTGTTTTTT
many TRBJ1-1 TRBV20-1 - CSARPMEGFNTEAFF TGCAGTGCTAGACCCATGGAGGGGTTTAACACTGAAGCTTTCTTT
many TRBJ2-4 TRBV7-2 - CASSLVHRVESFIGSKNIQYF TGTGCCAGCAGCTTAGTTCACAGGGTAGAGAGCTTTATCGGGTCCAAAAACATTCAGTACTTC
many TRBJ1-1 TRBV5-8 - CASSPFDGPPGEVFF TGTGCCAGCAGCCCTTTCGACGGGCCACCAGGAGAAGTTTTCTTT
many TRBJ1-2 TRBV28 - CASSLRTVGYTF TGTGCCAGCAGTCTCCGGACAGTTGGCTACACCTTC
many TRBJ2-3 TRBV5-1 TRBD1 CASRRDGTGQDTQYF TGCGCCAGCAGACGGGATGGGACAGGGCAAGATACGCAGTATTTT
many TRBJ1-5 TRBV20-1 TRBD1 CSARDSRGGQPQHF TGCAGTGCCCGGGACAGTCGGGGGGGTCAGCCCCAGCATTTT
many TRBJ2-2 TRBV20-1 TRBD1 CSAKQGDGGELFF TGCAGTGCTAAACAGGGGGATGGCGGGGAGCTGTTTTTT
many TRBJ1-1 TRBV12-3/TRBV12-4 - CASSLAGRGNTEAFF TGTGCCAGCAGTTTAGCGGGCAGGGGTAACACTGAAGCTTTCTTT
many TRBJ2-2 TRBV5-1 - CASSPGIGARVNTGELFF TGCGCCAGCAGCCCCGGGATTGGGGCCAGGGTGAACACCGGGGAGCTGTTTTTT
many TRBJ1-6 TRBV2 - CASTLNNSPLHF TGTGCCAGCACGCTGAATAATTCACCCCTCCACTTT